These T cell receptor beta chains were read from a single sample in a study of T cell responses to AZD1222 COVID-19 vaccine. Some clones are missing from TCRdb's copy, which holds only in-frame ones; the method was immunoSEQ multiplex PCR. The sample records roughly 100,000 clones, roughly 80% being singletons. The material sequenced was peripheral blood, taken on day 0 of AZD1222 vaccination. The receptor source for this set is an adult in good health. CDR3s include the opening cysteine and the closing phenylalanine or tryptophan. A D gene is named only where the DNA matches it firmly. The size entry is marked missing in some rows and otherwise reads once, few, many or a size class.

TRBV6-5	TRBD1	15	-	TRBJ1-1	TGTGCCAGCAGATCTAACAGGGGATTGAACACTGAAGCTTTCTTT	CASRSNRGLNTEAFF
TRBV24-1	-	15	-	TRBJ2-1	TGTGCCACCAGTGCTGCGACGGGGGCTTACAATGAGCAGTTCTTC	CATSAATGAYNEQFF
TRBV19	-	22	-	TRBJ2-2	TGTGCCAGTAGTATAGTTACCGCGACCCCCACCGACCCGGGGGCGCTTCGGGGGGAGCTGTTTTTT	CASSIVTATPTDPGALRGELFF
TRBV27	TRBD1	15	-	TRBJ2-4	TGTGCCAGCAGTCGCTCGGGACAGGGTAATAACATTCAGTACTTC	CASSRSGQGNNIQYF
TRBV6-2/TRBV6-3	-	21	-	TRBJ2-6	TGTGCCAGCAGTTACTCGTTAACAGGGCAAACCCCATCCTCTGGGGCCAACGTCCTGACTTTC	CASSYSLTGQTPSSGANVLTF
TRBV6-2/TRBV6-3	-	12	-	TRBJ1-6	TGTGCCAGCAGCCCGGGAATTTCACCCCTCCACTTT	CASSPGISPLHF
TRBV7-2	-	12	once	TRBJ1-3	TGTGCCAGCACGATAGCTGGAAACACCATATATTTT	CASTIAGNTIYF
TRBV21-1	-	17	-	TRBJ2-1	TGTGCCAGCAGCAAAGCGGGGGTTAGCGGGGTAAACAATGAGCAGTTCTTC	CASSKAGVSGVNNEQFF
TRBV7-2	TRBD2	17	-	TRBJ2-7	TGTGCCAGCAGCAGAGGGACTAGCGGGAACGATGGCTACGAGCAGTACTTC	CASSRGTSGNDGYEQYF
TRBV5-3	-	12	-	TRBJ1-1	TGTGCCAGAAGCTTGTGGGAGACTGAAGCTTTCTTT	CARSLWETEAFF
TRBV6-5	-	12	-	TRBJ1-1	TGTGCCAGCGGTCAGGGGAACACTGAAGCTTTCTTT	CASGQGNTEAFF
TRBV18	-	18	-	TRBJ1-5	TGTGCCAGCTCACCATATCAAACGGGACCTACCAATAATCAGCCCCAGCATTTT	CASSPYQTGPTNNQPQHF
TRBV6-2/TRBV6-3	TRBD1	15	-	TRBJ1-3	TGTGCCAGCAGTTACGCAGGGGGATCTGGAAACACCATATATTTT	CASSYAGGSGNTIYF
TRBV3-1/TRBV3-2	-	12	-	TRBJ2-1	TGTGCCAGCAGCCATTTCCAAGGTGAGCAGTTCTTC	CASSHFQGEQFF
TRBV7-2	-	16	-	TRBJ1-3	TGTGCCAGCAGCTTAGTGGGGCAGTTCTCTGGAAACACCATATATTTT	CASSLVGQFSGNTIYF
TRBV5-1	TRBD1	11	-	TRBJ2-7	TGCGCCAGCAGCGCGGACAGGGAGCAGTACTTC	CASSADREQYF
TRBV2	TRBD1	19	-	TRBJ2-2	TGTGCCAGCAAACGTTCGTATTTGGGACAGGGGCGAAACACCGGGGAGCTGTTTTTT	CASKRSYLGQGRNTGELFF
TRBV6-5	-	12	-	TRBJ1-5	TGTGCCAGCGCCTCGCGCAATCAGCCCCAGCATTTT	CASASRNQPQHF
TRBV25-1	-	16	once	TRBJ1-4	TGTGCCAGCAGTGAACCCCCCCCAGAGCCGGGTGAAAAACTGTTTTTT	CASSEPPPEPGEKLFF
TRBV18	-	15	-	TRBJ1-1	TGTGCCAGCTCACCGCGGACCGCATCCAACACTGAAGCTTTCTTT	CASSPRTASNTEAFF
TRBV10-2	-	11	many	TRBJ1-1	TGCGCCAGCAGTGAGTCGGGGCGAGCTTTCTTT	CASSESGRAFF
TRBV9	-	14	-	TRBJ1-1	TGTGCCAGCAGCCGTATCGACAGGAACACTGAAGCTTTCTTT	CASSRIDRNTEAFF
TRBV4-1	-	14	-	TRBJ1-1	TGCGCCAGCAGCGCGGTGGGGGATGACACTGAAGCTTTCTTT	CASSAVGDDTEAFF
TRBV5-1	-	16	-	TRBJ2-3	TGCGCCAGCAGCGTGCAGGGTCGGCTCGGCACAGATACGCAGTATTTT	CASSVQGRLGTDTQYF
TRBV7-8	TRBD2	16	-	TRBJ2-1	TGTGCCAGCAGCCCGATGACTAGCGGGCTACGCAATGAGCAGTTCTTC	CASSPMTSGLRNEQFF
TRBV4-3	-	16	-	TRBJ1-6	TGCGCCAGCAGCCCGAGCCTTCCGGGCCCAGTCTCACCCCTCCACTTT	CASSPSLPGPVSPLHF
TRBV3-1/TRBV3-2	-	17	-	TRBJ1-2	TGTGCCAGCAGCCTTAACCGAGGCAGGGGCTTATCCTATGGCTACACCTTC	CASSLNRGRGLSYGYTF
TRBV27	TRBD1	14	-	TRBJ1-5	TGTGCCAGCAGGGTGGGACAGAACAATCAGCCCCAGCATTTT	CASRVGQNNQPQHF
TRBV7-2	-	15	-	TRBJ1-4	TGTGCCAGCGCCCGTGGACAGACAACTAATGAAAAACTGTTTTTT	CASARGQTTNEKLFF
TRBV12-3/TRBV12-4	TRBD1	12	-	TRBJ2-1	TGTGCCAGCAGTCTAGGGGGCGGAGAGCAGTTCTTC	CASSLGGGEQFF
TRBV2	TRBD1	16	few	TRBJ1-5	TGTGCCAGCGCCGGGACAGTCAAATATAGCAATCAGCCCCAGCATTTT	CASAGTVKYSNQPQHF
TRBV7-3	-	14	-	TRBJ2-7	TGTGCCAGCAGCCTCCAGGGGGGCTCCTACGAGCAGTACTTC	CASSLQGGSYEQYF
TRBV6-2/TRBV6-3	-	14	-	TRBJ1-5	TGTGCCAGCAGTCGGGGGAATAGGAATCAGCCCCAGCATTTT	CASSRGNRNQPQHF
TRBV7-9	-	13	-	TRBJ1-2	TGTGCCAGCAGCTTAGCGGGGGGCTATGGCTACACCTTC	CASSLAGGYGYTF
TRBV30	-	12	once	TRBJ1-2	TGTGCCCGATCAACAGGCGACTATGGCTACACCTTC	CARSTGDYGYTF
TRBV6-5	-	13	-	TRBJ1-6	TGTGCCAGCCAGGGCACTAATAATTCACCCCTCCACTTT	CASQGTNNSPLHF
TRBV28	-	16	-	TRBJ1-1	TGTGCCAGCAGTTTAATAGGGGGTGGGGTCGGCACTGAAGCTTTCTTT	CASSLIGGGVGTEAFF
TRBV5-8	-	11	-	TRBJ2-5	TGTGCCAGCAGCATTCGAGAGACCCAGTACTTC	CASSIRETQYF
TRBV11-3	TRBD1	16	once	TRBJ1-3	TGTGCCAGCAGCCGCGACAGGGTAGTCTCTGGAAACACCATATATTTT	CASSRDRVVSGNTIYF
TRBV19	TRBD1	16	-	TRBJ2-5	TGTGCCAGTAGTTTGGGACCGGGACAGGGGGAAGAGACCCAGTACTTC	CASSLGPGQGEETQYF
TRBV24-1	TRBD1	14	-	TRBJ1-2	TGTGCCACCAGTGACGCAGGGGGCTTCTATGGCTACACCTTC	CATSDAGGFYGYTF
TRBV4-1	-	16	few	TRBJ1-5	TGCGCCAGCAGCCAAGATCCGGTCCGGGGGGGTTTAGCCCAGCATTTT	CASSQDPVRGGLAQHF